This TCR beta chain was retrieved from a study of blood T cell repertoires in COVID-19. Study as a whole: The United States, Italy and Spain provided the acute and convalescent COVID-19 samples.

The germline V gene has CDR1 SGHTA and CDR2 FQGNSA. The CDR3 has 15 amino acids. V lost 1 base and J lost 5, with 12 bases in between. As handled by the study authors: Researchers report that nucleated cell counts were estimated from reference gene primer amplification. Sequencing used immunoSEQ multiplex PCR; TCRdb keeps in-frame clones, though not all of them. That table supplies the V and J calls and clone size; D and trimming were determined from the DNA. The table includes a few hundred thousand clones, roughly 90% detected once. This receptor was identified in a woman between 50 and 59 years old who had recovered from COVID-19. The sequenced material came from peripheral blood. This rearrangement joins TRBV7-2 to TRBJ2-1; D gene uncertain. The CDR3 reads CASSLGGRRNNEQFF. The DNA for the CDR3 is TGTGCCAGCAGCTTAGGCGGTCGCCGGAACAATGAGCAGTTCTTC. The full variable domain, with the rest looked up from reference TRBV7-2 and TRBJ2-1, is GAGVSQSPSNKVTEKGKDVELRCDPISGHTALYWYRQSLGQGLEFLIYFQGNSAPDKSGLPSDRFSAERTGGSVSTLTIQRTQQEDSAVYLCASSLGGRRNNEQFFGPGTRLTVL.